Below, 27 T cell receptor beta chains from the same sample are listed, as sequenced in a study of CD4 T cells in relation to SARS-CoV-2 and coronaviruses. CD4+ T cells from unexposed donors were obtained before the COVID-19 pandemic (2011-2018). Isolation of CD4+ T cells took place after less than 11 days in culture. No antigen is known for these receptors. The data were produced by immunoSEQ multiplex PCR, yet TCRdb's version contains in-frame clones alone and is incomplete. The sample lists 26,000 or so clones, 74% occurring once. The sample consisted of CD4+ T cells from PBMCs, cultured in vitro. These receptors all stem from a human donor in good health.

This clone was seen only a few times. The rearrangement links TRBV6-1 to TRBJ2-7, with 10 positions matching TRBD1. The germline V gene encodes CDR1 MNHNS and CDR2 SASEGT. The J segment lost 2 bases and the V segment lost 2 bases, leaving 3 bases of the junction unmatched. The CDR3 covers 15 residues. The CDR3 region has the DNA TGTGCCAGCAGTGAAATGGACAGGGGGACCTACGAGCAGTACTTC. Translating it yields CASSEMDRGTYEQYF.

This chain links TRBV19 with TRBJ1-2, with 7 bases lining up with TRBD1. The germline gives CDR1 LNHDA, CDR2 SQIVND (reference sequence). V lost 10 bases to trimming and J lost 4 bases; unmatched junction nucleotides: 9. The CDR3 runs to 13 residues. CDR3 DNA sequence: TGTGCCACTACGGGACAGACCTTCTATGGCTACACCTTC. Encoded protein: CATTGQTFYGYTF.

This sequence joins TRBV19 and TRBJ2-6, with TRBD1 as a possible D gene (6 bases). Looked up from germline, CDR1 is LNHDA and CDR2 is SQIVND (reference sequence). Between the trimmed V and J ends, which lost 4 bases and 2 bases, there was a span of 15 bases. This CDR3 has 17 amino acids. CDR3 bases: TGTGCCAGTAGTAGGTTACAGGGAGCAGCTGGGGCCAACGTCCTGACTTTC. It codes for CASSRLQGAAGANVLTF.

The genes are TRBV25-1 and TRBJ2-7; 9 nucleotides line up with TRBD2. CDR3 size: 13 residues. The trim removed 6 bases at V and 3 bases at J, leaving 3 bases unmatched. Germline V gene data show CDR1 as MGHDK and CDR2 as SYGVNS. The CDR3: CASSPSGDYEQYF. Written as DNA, the CDR3 is TGTGCCAGCAGCCCTAGCGGGGACTACGAGCAGTACTTC.

The chain recombines TRBV9 with TRBJ2-1, with 9 nucleotides matching TRBD2. Germline CDR1 is SGDLS and CDR2 is YYNGEE. V dropped 0 bases and J dropped 7; count of bases not matched to a gene: 5. This CDR3 is 15 amino acids long. The CDR3 protein is CASSVGAGGLNEQFF. DNA for the CDR3: TGTGCCAGCAGCGTAGGGGCGGGAGGGTTAAATGAGCAGTTCTTC.

The chain combines TRBV5-4 with TRBJ2-3; weak D call: TRBD2 (7 bases). Germline CDR1 SGHNT, CDR2 YYREEE (reference sequence). The CDR3 extends over 19 amino acids. Trimming pared 4 bases from V and 0 bases from J, leaving 24 bases between. The CDR3: CASSPMRRGPLISTDTQYF. CDR3 coding DNA: TGTGCCAGCAGCCCGATGCGGCGGGGGCCTCTAATAAGCACAGATACGCAGTATTTT. The full variable domain, with the rest looked up from reference TRBV5-4 and TRBJ2-3, is ETGVTQSPTHLIKTRGQQVTLRCSSQSGHNTVSWYQQALGQGPQFIFQYYREEENGRGNFPPRFSGLQFPNYSSELNVNALELDDSALYLCASSPMRRGPLISTDTQYFGPGTRLTVL.

CDR3 loop: CATSGTDGPRPNTEAFF. In DNA form, the CDR3 reads TGTGCCACCAGTGGGACCGACGGGCCTAGGCCGAACACTGAAGCTTTCTTT. The chain couples TRBV24-1 to TRBJ1-1; D not certain. The V gene lost 5 bases and the J gene lost 1 base, with 19 bases spanning the gap. The CDR3 has 17 residues. The V gene's germline CDR1 is KGHDR and CDR2 SFDVKD.

The V call is TRBV6-2 or TRBV6-3, the J call TRBJ1-1, with TRBD1 identical over 7 bases. The CDR3 has 15 residues. The germline gives CDR1 MNHEY, CDR2 SVGEGT. Trimming cost V 5 bases and J 7 bases; bases outside gene matches: 13. The CDR3 loop is CASSRRQGGDFEAFF. In DNA form, the CDR3 reads TGTGCCAGCAGTCGACGACAGGGCGGGGACTTTGAAGCTTTCTTT.

The chain has TRBV4-3 and TRBJ1-2; no clear D. The CDR3 extends over 16 amino acids. V lost 0 bases to trimming and J lost 8 bases, with 19 bases between them. Germline V lookup: CDR1 LGHNA, CDR2 YSLEER. CDR3 sequence reads: CASSQDWPGSYVGYTF. CDR3 in DNA: TGCGCCAGCAGCCAAGATTGGCCGGGATCCTATGTAGGCTACACCTTC.

The chain links TRBV6-5 to TRBJ2-7; 7 nucleotides agree with TRBD2. J gave up 2 bases and V 4 bases, and 8 bases lay outside the gene matches. The germline CDR1 and CDR2 sequences are MNHEY and SVGAGI. The CDR3 is 15 residues long. The CDR3 protein is CASSFRGRAPYEQYF. CDR3 in DNA: TGTGCCAGCAGTTTCCGGGGGAGGGCCCCCTACGAGCAGTACTTC.

V gene TRBV4-2 combines with J gene TRBJ1-5; 8 bases line up with TRBD1. Per the germline V gene, CDR1 is LGHNA and CDR2 is YNFKEQ. The CDR3 is 15 amino acids. V lost 0 bases and J lost 7; bases outside the gene matches: 5. As DNA, the CDR3 is TGTGCCAGCAGCCAAGACAGGGGGCAGCGGCAGCCCCAGCATTTT. It specifies CASSQDRGQRQPQHF.

This clone has just one count. The V gene is TRBV9, the J gene TRBJ2-5; the D gene could be TRBD1 or TRBD2 (5 bases each). This CDR3 is 16 amino acids long. V was pared by 3 bases and J by 5 bases, with 20 bases between. Per germline, CDR1 SGDLS and CDR2 YYNGEE. CDR3 sequence: CASSGDPMGWWETQYF. The CDR3, as DNA: TGTGCCAGCAGCGGGGACCCTATGGGGTGGTGGGAGACCCAGTACTTC.

V and J are TRBV7-9 and TRBJ2-5; TRBD1 aligns across 9 bases. V lost 5 bases and J lost 3; bases outside the gene matches: 13. Germline values: CDR1 SEHNR, CDR2 FQNEAQ (reference sequence). The CDR3 covers 17 residues. The CDR3 DNA follows: TGTGCCAGCAGCCGCGGTGTCGGGACAGGGTGGAAAGAGACCCAGTACTTC. Translation gives CASSRGVGTGWKETQYF.

The chain couples TRBV2 to TRBJ1-5, with TRBD1 identical over 8 bases. V gave up 0 bases and J gave up 5 bases; unmatched junction bases: 6. The CDR3 covers 16 residues. Germline V gene lookup returns CDR1 SNHLY and CDR2 FYNNEI. The CDR3: CASSEALDRGDQPQHF. The CDR3 nucleotides read TGTGCCAGCAGTGAAGCCCTCGACAGGGGAGATCAGCCCCAGCATTTT.

This clone was detected only once. The rearrangement uses TRBV4-3 and TRBJ2-7, with D perhaps TRBD1 (5 bases). CDR1 and CDR2 (germline): LGHNA, YSLEER. V lost 0 bases, J lost 0 bases, and 18 bases lay in between. The CDR3 is 18 residues long. DNA of the CDR3: TGCGCCAGCAGCCAAGATAGGGGAAGGGGTGGATACTCCTACGAGCAGTACTTC. Residues: CASSQDRGRGGYSYEQYF.

The rearrangement links TRBV5-1 to TRBJ1-2; 9 nucleotides match TRBD1. This CDR3 is built from 15 residues. The trim removed 2 bases at V and 1 base at J, leaving 3 bases unmatched. Germline values: CDR1 SGHRS, CDR2 YFSETQ. In nucleotides, the CDR3 is TGCGCCAGCAGCTTAGGGACAGGGAATAACTATGGCTACACCTTC. Its translation is CASSLGTGNNYGYTF.

V is TRBV6-2 or TRBV6-3 and J is TRBJ1-5; D is ambiguous. The CDR3 spans 17 residues. Trimming removed 0 bases at V and 3 bases at J, with 15 bases between. Germline lookup yields CDR1 MNHEY and CDR2 SVGEGT. The CDR3 spells CASSYSTLWRDNQPQHF. CDR3 in DNA: TGTGCCAGCAGTTACTCGACGCTGTGGAGGGACAATCAGCCCCAGCATTTT.

The sample holds a few counts of this clone. The rearrangement joins TRBV5-5 to TRBJ1-5; TRBD1 is a possible D gene (5 bases). The CDR3 covers 14 residues. V lost 1 base to trimming and J lost 5 bases, with 10 bases between them. Per germline, CDR1 SGHKS and CDR2 YYEKEE (reference sequence). The CDR3 spells CASSLILGDQPQHF. The CDR3 bases are TGTGCCAGCAGCTTGATCCTGGGGGATCAGCCCCAGCATTTT.

In its sample, this clone was seen once. This chain links TRBV7-3 with TRBJ2-1; the D gene is possibly TRBD1 (5 bases). Germline V gives CDR1 SGHTA, CDR2 FQGTGA. The CDR3 spans 13 residues. The germline V and J ends were trimmed by 2 bases and 11 bases, with 13 bases remaining between them. CDR3 sequence: CASSLDRDGQQFF. The CDR3 DNA reads TGTGCCAGCAGCTTAGACAGAGATGGCCAGCAGTTCTTC.

The chain joins TRBV18 to TRBJ1-3, with 7 positions matching TRBD1. Unmatched junction bases numbered 5, after V lost 2 bases and J lost 4 bases. The V gene's germline CDR1 is KGHSH and CDR2 LQKENI. The CDR3 is 15 amino acids. The CDR3 DNA reads as TGTGCCAGCTCACCATCACAGGGGTCCGGAAACACCATATATTTT. Its protein product is CASSPSQGSGNTIYF.

This chain connects TRBV9 to TRBJ1-3; possible D gene TRBD1, 6 bases. Germline V gene data show CDR1 as SGDLS and CDR2 as YYNGEE. The CDR3 consists of 14 residues. Trimming removed 4 bases from V and 8 bases from J, with 16 bases in between. The CDR3 region has the DNA TGTGCCAGCAGCCCCCGGCAGGGGTGGGACACCATATATTTT. Its translation: CASSPRQGWDTIYF.

This rearrangement joins TRBV3-1 (or the pseudogene TRBV3-2) to TRBJ1-2; TRBD1 matches 10 bases. This CDR3 spans 16 amino acids. The germline V gene encodes CDR1 LGHDT and CDR2 YNNKEL (reference sequence). V was pared by 1 base and J by 1 base, with 3 bases of the junction left unmatched. CDR3 sequence reads: CASSQGGQGINYGYTF. The CDR3 DNA is TGTGCCAGCAGCCAAGGGGGACAGGGGATTAACTATGGCTACACCTTC.

The chain joins TRBV3-1 (or the pseudogene TRBV3-2) to TRBJ1-6; D gene uncertain. V gave up 0 bases and J gave up 2 bases, with 11 bases separating them. CDR1 and CDR2 from the germline V gene are LGHDT and YNNKEL (reference sequence). The CDR3 contains 17 residues. The CDR3 DNA reads as TGTGCCAGCAGCCAAGATTCGGGCGGAACCTATAATTCACCCCTCCACTTT. This gives the protein CASSQDSGGTYNSPLHF.

Written as DNA, the CDR3 is TGTGCCAGCAGCCCCTCGGCGACAGGAATCTCTGGGGCCAACGTCCTGACTTTC. Its translation is CASSPSATGISGANVLTF. This sequence joins TRBV3-1 (or the pseudogene TRBV3-2) and TRBJ2-6, with D tentatively TRBD1 (6 bases). CDR1 is LGHDT, CDR2 YNNKEL, per germline (reference sequence). The CDR3 totals 18 residues. V was cut by 4 bases and J by 0 bases, with 16 bases left in between.

This clone was counted between two and nine times. The rearrangement uses TRBV3-1 (or the pseudogene TRBV3-2) and TRBJ2-2; no definite D call. Germline V gene data show CDR1 as LGHDT and CDR2 as YNNKEL (reference sequence). The V and J ends lost 8 bases and 1 base respectively, with 17 bases between them. This CDR3 has 16 residues. The CDR3 coding sequence is TGTGCCAGCTCCTGGTGGGCTAGGCGGAACACCGGGGAGCTGTTTTTT. Protein: CASSWWARRNTGELFF.

The V and J genes are TRBV7-2 and TRBJ2-1; 11 bases align to TRBD2. The V gene's germline CDR1 is SGHTA and CDR2 FQGNSA. The CDR3 is 16 amino acids. V was clipped by 2 bases and J by 4 bases; unmatched bases: 4. The CDR3 DNA reads as TGTGCCAGCAGCTTAACTAGCGGGGGTGGATACAATGAGCAGTTCTTC. Amino acid sequence: CASSLTSGGGYNEQFF.

CDR3 nucleotide sequence: TGTGCCAGCAGCTTTAAGATAGTGCAGCCGTTCTTC. Translation: CASSFKIVQPFF. The chain has TRBV5-8 and TRBJ2-1; D unclear. The CDR3 has 12 amino acids. CDR1 and CDR2 from the germline V gene are SGHTS and YDEGEE. V was cut by 2 bases and J by 15 bases, with 15 bases left in between.